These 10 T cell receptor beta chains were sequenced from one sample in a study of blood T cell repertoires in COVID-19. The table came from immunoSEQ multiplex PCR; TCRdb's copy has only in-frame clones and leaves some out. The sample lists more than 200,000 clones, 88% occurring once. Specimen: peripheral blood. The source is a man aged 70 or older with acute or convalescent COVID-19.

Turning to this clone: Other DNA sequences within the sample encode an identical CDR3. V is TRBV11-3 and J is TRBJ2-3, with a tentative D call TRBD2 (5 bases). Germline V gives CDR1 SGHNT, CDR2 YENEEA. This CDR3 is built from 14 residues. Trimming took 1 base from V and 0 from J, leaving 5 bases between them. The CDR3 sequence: CASSLAGSTDTQYF. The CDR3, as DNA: TGTGCCAGCAGCTTAGCGGGGAGCACAGATACGCAGTATTTT.

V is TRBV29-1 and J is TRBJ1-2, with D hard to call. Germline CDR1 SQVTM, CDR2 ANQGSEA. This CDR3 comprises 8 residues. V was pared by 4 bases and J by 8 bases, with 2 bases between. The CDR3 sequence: CSVAGYTF. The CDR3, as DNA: TGCAGCGTTGCGGGCTACACCTTC.

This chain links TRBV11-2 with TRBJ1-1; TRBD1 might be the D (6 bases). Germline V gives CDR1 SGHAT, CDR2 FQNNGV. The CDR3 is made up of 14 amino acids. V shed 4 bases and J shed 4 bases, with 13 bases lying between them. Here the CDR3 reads CASSSPTGSTEAFF. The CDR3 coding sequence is TGTGCCAGCAGCTCACCCACAGGGTCCACTGAAGCTTTCTTT. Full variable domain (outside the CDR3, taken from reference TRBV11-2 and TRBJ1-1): EAGVAQSPRYKIIEKRQSVAFWCNPISGHATLYWYQQILGQGPKLLIQFQNNGVVDDSQLPKDRFSAERLKGVDSTLKIQPAKLEDSAVYLCASSSPTGSTEAFFGQGTRLTVV.

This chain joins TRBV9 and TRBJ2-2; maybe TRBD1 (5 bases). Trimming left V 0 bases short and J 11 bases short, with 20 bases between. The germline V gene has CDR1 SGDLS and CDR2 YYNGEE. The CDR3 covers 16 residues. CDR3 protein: CASSVGTGARPVELFF. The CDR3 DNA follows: TGTGCCAGCAGCGTAGGCACAGGCGCCCGACCGGTAGAGCTGTTTTTT.

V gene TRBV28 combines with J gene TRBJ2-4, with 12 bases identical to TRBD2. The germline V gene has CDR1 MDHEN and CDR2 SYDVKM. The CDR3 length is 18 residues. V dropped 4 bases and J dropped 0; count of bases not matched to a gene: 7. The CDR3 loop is CASSSRLAGALAKNIQYF. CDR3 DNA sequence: TGTGCCAGCAGTTCAAGACTAGCGGGAGCTCTAGCCAAAAACATTCAGTACTTC.

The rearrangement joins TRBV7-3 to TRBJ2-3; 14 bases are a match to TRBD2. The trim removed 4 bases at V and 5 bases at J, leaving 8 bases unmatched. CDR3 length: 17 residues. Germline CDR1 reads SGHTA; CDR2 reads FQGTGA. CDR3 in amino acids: CASSSGLAGVEGDTQYF. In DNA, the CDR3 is TGTGCCAGCAGCTCGGGACTAGCGGGAGTTGAAGGAGATACGCAGTATTTT.

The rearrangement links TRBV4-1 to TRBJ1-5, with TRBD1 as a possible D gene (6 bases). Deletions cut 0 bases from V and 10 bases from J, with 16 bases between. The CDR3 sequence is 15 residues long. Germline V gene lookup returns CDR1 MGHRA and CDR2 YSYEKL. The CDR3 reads CASSQELTGTRPQHF. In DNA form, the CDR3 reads TGCGCCAGCAGCCAAGAGTTAACAGGGACCCGACCCCAGCATTTT.

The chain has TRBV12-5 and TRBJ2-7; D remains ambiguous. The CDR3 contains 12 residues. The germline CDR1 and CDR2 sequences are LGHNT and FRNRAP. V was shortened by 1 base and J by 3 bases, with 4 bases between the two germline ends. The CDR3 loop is CASGLAFYEQYF. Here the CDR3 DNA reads TGTGCTAGTGGTTTGGCCTTCTACGAGCAGTACTTC. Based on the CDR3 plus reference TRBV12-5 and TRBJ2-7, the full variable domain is DARVTQTPRHKVTEMGQEVTMRCQPILGHNTVFWYRQTMMQGLELLAYFRNRAPLDDSGMPKDRFSAEMPDATLATLKIQPSEPRDSAVYFCASGLAFYEQYFGPGTRLTVT.

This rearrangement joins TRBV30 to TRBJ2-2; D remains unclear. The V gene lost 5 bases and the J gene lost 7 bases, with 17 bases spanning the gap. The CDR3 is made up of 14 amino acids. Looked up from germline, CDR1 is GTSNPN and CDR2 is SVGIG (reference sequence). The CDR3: CAWYPAGFSGELFF. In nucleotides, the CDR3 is TGTGCCTGGTATCCGGCCGGGTTCAGCGGGGAGCTGTTTTTT. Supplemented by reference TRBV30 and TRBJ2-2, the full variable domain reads SQTIHQWPATLVQPVGSPLSLECTVEGTSNPNLYWYRQAAGRGLQLLFYSVGIGQISSEVPQNLSASRPQDRQFILSSKKLLLSDSGFYLCAWYPAGFSGELFFGEGSRLTVL.

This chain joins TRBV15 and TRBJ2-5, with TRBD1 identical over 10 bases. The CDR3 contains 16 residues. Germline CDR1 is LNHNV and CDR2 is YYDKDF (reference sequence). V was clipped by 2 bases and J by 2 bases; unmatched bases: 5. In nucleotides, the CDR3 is TGTGCCACCAGCAGAAGGACAGGGGGGACTCAAGAGACCCAGTACTTC. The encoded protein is CATSRRTGGTQETQYF.